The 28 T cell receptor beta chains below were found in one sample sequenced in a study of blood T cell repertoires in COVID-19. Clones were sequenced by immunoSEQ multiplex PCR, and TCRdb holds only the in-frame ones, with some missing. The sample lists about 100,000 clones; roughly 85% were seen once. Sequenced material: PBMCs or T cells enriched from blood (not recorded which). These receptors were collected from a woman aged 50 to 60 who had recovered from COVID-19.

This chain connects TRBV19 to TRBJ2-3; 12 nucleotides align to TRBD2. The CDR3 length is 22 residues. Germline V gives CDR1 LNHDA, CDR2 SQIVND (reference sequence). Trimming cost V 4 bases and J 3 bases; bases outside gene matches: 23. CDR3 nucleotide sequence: TGTGCCAGTAGTAATGCCCCCGCTGATGGGTCTAGCGGGAGGGCCGAGACAGATACGCAGTATTTT. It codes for CASSNAPADGSSGRAETDTQYF.

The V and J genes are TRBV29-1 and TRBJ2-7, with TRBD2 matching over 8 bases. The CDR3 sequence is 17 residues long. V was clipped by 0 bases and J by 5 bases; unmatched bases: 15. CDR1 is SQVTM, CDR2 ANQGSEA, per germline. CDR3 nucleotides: TGCAGCGTTGAAGAGGGAACCGGGACTAGAAGTTCTAACGAGCAGTACTTC. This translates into CSVEEGTGTRSSNEQYF.

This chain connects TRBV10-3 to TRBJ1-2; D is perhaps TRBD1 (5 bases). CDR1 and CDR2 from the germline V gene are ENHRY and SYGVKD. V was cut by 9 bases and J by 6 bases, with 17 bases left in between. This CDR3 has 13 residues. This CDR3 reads CAIGSRGMNGYTF. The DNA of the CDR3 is TGTGCCATTGGGTCACGGGGGATGAATGGCTACACCTTC.

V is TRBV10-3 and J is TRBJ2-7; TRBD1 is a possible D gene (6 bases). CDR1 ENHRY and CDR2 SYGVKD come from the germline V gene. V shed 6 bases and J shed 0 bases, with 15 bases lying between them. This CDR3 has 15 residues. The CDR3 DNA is TGTGCCATCAGCCAAGACAGGCCGGGCTCCTACGAGCAGTACTTC. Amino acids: CAISQDRPGSYEQYF.

The CDR3 nucleotides are TGTGCCAGCAGTGAATCAGGGTATAATCAGCCCCAGCATTTT. Its translation: CASSESGYNQPQHF. The rearrangement joins TRBV6-1 to TRBJ1-5; maybe TRBD1 (5 bases). The germline V gene has CDR1 MNHNS and CDR2 SASEGT. The CDR3 runs to 14 residues. The V end lost 2 bases, the J end lost 4 bases, and 9 bases lay between the germline ends.

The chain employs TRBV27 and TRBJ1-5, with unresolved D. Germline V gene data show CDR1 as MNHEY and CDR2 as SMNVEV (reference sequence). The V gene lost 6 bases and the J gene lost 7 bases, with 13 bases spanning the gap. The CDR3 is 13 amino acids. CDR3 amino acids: CASRPLYEQPQHF. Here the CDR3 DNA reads TGTGCCAGCAGGCCCCTATATGAGCAGCCCCAGCATTTT.

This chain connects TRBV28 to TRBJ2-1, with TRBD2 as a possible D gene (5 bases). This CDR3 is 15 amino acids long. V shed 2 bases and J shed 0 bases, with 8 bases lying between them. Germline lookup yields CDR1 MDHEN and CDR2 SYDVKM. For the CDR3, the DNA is TGTGCCAGCAGTTTAGTCACTAGCTCCTACAATGAGCAGTTCTTC. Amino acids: CASSLVTSSYNEQFF.

CDR3 residues: CASSLWGLRDPYNEQFF. CDR3 sequence (DNA): TGTGCCAGTAGTCTATGGGGCCTACGAGACCCCTACAATGAGCAGTTCTTC. The genes are TRBV19 and TRBJ2-1; TRBD1 is a possible D gene (5 bases). The germline gives CDR1 LNHDA, CDR2 SQIVND (reference sequence). The germline V and J ends were trimmed by 5 bases and 2 bases, with 19 bases remaining between them. The CDR3 runs to 17 residues. The entire variable domain, with the rest obtained from reference TRBV19 and TRBJ2-1, is as follows: DGGITQSPKYLFRKEGQNVTLSCEQNLNHDAMYWYRQDPGQGLRLIYYSQIVNDFQKGDIAEGYSVSREKKESFPLTVTSAQKNPTAFYLCASSLWGLRDPYNEQFFGPGTRLTVL.

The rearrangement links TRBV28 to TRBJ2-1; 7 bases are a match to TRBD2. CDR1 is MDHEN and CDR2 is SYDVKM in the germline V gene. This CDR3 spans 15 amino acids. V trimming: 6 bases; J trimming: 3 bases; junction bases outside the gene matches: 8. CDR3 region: CASSIGTTRYNEQFF. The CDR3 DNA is TGTGCCAGCAGCATTGGGACTACTCGCTACAATGAGCAGTTCTTC.

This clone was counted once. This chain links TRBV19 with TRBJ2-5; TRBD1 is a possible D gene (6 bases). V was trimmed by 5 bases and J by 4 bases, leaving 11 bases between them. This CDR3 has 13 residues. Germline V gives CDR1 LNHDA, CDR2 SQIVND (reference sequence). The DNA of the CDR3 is TGTGCCAGTAGTCGGGACATGGGAGAGACCCAGTACTTC. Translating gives CASSRDMGETQYF. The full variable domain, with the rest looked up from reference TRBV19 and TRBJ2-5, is DGGITQSPKYLFRKEGQNVTLSCEQNLNHDAMYWYRQDPGQGLRLIYYSQIVNDFQKGDIAEGYSVSREKKESFPLTVTSAQKNPTAFYLCASSRDMGETQYFGPGTRLLVL.

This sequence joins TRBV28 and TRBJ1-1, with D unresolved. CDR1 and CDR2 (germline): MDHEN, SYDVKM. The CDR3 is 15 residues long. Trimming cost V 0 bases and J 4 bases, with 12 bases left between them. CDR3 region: CASSLWTGGGTEAFF. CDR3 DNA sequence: TGTGCCAGCAGTTTATGGACGGGAGGTGGCACTGAAGCTTTCTTT.

The CDR3 here is CASSPLDRSVTEAFF. For the CDR3, the DNA is TGCGCCAGCAGCCCGCTCGACAGGTCGGTCACTGAAGCTTTCTTT. The genes are TRBV4-1 and TRBJ1-1; D perhaps matches TRBD1 (6 bases). CDR1 is MGHRA, CDR2 YSYEKL, per germline. V shed 4 bases and J shed 4 bases, with 16 bases lying between them. The CDR3 covers 15 residues.

CDR3 amino acids: CASSLLAENGYTF. The CDR3 DNA reads TGCGCCAGCAGCTTGTTGGCTGAAAATGGCTACACCTTC. The J gene is TRBJ1-2, the V gene TRBV5-1; D is ambiguous. The CDR3 spans 13 residues. Looked up from germline, CDR1 is SGHRS and CDR2 is YFSETQ. The V gene lost 1 base and the J gene lost 6 bases, with 10 bases spanning the gap.

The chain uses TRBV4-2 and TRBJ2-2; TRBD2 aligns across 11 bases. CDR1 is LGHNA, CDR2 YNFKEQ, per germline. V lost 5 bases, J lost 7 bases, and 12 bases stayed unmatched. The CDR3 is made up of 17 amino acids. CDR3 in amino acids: CASSSLGSGGADGELFF. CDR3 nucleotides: TGTGCCAGCAGCTCCCTGGGTAGCGGGGGGGCCGACGGGGAGCTGTTTTTT.

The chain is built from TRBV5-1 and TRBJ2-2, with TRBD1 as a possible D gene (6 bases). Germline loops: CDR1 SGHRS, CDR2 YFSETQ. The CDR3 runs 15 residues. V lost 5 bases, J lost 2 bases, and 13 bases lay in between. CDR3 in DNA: TGCGCCAGCAGTATCTCAGGGGTTAACACCGGGGAGCTGTTTTTT. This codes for CASSISGVNTGELFF.

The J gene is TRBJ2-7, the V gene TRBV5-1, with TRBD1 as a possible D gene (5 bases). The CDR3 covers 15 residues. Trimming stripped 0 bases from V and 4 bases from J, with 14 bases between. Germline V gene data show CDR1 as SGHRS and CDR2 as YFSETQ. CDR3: CASSLGPQGLYEQYF. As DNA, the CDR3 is TGCGCCAGCAGCTTGGGGCCCCAGGGCTTATACGAGCAGTACTTC.

CDR3 residues: CASSQAGQGTYQETQYF. In DNA, the CDR3 is TGTGCCAGCAGCCAAGCGGGACAGGGAACATACCAAGAGACCCAGTACTTC. The gene calls are TRBV3-1 (or the pseudogene TRBV3-2) and TRBJ2-5, with TRBD1 identical over 9 bases. This CDR3 is built from 17 residues. Trimming took 1 base from V and 0 from J; bases not matched to a gene: 6. CDR1 and CDR2 from the germline V gene are LGHDT and YNNKEL (reference sequence).

The CDR3 nucleotides are TGCAGCGTTGAAGAGGGCTCAGGCAGGGATGAGCAGTTCTTC. This encodes CSVEEGSGRDEQFF. V is TRBV29-1 and J is TRBJ2-1; a weak D match, TRBD1 (5 bases). The CDR3 loop spans 14 amino acids. V gave up 0 bases and J gave up 8 bases, with 14 bases separating them. Germline V gene sequence: CDR1 SQVTM, CDR2 ANQGSEA.

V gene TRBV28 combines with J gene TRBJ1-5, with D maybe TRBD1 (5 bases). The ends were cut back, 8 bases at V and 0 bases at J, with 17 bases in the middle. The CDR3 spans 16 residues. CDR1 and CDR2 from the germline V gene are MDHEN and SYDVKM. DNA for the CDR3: TGTGCCAGCGCTAAGGGGCAGGAGTATAGCAATCAGCCCCAGCATTTT. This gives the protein CASAKGQEYSNQPQHF.

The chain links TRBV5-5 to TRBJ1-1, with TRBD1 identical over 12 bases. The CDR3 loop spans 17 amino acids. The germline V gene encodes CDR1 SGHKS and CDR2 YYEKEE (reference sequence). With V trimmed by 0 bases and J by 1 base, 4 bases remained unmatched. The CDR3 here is CASSLVGTGGKNTEAFF. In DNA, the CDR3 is TGTGCCAGCAGCTTGGTAGGGACAGGGGGCAAGAACACTGAAGCTTTCTTT.

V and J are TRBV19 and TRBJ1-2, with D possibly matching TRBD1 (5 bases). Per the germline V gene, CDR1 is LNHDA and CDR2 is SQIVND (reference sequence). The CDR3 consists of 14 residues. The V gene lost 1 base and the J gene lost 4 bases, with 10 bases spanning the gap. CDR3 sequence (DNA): TGTGCCAGTAGTATAGCGGCGGGGACCTATGGCTACACCTTC. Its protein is CASSIAAGTYGYTF.

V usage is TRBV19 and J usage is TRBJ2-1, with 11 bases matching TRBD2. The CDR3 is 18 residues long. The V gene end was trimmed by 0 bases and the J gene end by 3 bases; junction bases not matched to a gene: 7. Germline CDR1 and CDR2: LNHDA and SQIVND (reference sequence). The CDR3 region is CASSIEGTSGLIYNEQFF. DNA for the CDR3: TGTGCCAGTAGTATAGAGGGGACTAGCGGCCTTATCTACAATGAGCAGTTCTTC.

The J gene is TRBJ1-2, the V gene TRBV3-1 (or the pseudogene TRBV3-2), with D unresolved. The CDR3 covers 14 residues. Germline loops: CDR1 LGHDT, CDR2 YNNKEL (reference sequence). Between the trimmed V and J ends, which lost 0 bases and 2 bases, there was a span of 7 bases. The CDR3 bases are TGTGCCAGCAGCCAAGACATCAGGAACTATGGCTACACCTTC. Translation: CASSQDIRNYGYTF.

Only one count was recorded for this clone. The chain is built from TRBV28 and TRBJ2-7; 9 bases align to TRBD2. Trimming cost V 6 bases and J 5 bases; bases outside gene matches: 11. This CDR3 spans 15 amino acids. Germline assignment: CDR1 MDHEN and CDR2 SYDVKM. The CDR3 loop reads CASSRWGSGSDEQYF. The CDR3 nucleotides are TGTGCCAGCAGCCGTTGGGGTAGCGGGAGCGACGAGCAGTACTTC.

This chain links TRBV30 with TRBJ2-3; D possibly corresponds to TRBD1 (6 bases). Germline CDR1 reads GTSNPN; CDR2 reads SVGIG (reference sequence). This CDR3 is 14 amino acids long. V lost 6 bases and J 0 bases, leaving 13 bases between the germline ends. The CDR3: CACWTELSTDTQYF. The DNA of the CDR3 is TGTGCCTGCTGGACAGAGTTGAGCACAGATACGCAGTATTTT.

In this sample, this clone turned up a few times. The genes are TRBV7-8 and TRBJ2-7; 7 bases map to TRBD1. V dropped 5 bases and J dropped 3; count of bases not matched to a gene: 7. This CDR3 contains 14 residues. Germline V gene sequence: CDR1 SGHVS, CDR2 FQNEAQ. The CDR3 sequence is CASSGDRELYEQYF. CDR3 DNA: TGTGCCAGCAGCGGAGACAGGGAACTCTACGAGCAGTACTTC.

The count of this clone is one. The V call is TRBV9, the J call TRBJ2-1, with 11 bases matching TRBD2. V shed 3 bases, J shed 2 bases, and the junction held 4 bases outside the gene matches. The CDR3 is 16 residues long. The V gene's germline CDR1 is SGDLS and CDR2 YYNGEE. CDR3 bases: TGTGCCAGCAGCGCCCGGACTAGCGGGCCCTACAATGAGCAGTTCTTC. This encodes CASSARTSGPYNEQFF. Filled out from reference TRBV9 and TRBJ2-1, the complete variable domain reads DSGVTQTPKHLITATGQRVTLRCSPRSGDLSVYWYQQSLDQGLQFLIQYYNGEERAKGNILERFSAQQFPDLHSELNLSSLELGDSALYFCASSARTSGPYNEQFFGPGTRLTVL.

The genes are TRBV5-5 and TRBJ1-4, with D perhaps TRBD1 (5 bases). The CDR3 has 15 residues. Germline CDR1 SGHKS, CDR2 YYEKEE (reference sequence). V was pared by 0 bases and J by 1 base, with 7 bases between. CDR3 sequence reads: CASSLVGGTNEKLFF. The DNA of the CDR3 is TGTGCCAGCAGCTTGGTCGGGGGAACTAATGAAAAACTGTTTTTT.